These T cell receptor beta chains were read from a single sample in a study of T cells in localized non-small cell lung cancer. Clones were sequenced by immunoSEQ multiplex PCR, and TCRdb holds only the in-frame ones, with some missing. Here the sample spans some 36,000 clones, roughly 88% being singletons. The input for sequencing was peripheral blood mononuclear cells, taken before any cancer treatment. These receptors were collected from a male donor at least 60 years old with stage II lung adenocarcinoma. The CDR3 runs from the conserved cysteine through the conserved F or W. The D gene is left open where the match is weak. Clone size, where shown, is once, few, many, or a class for clones that have expanded.

v_gene	abundance	d_gene	j_gene	CDR3nt	CDR3aa
TRBV6-5	.	.	TRBJ1-1	TGTGCCAGCACCCCCCCCGGACAGAAGTACACTGAAGCTTTCTTT	CASTPPGQKYTEAFF
TRBV9	.	.	TRBJ2-6	TGTGCCAGCAGCGGCCATTCTGGGGCCAACGTCCTGACTTTC	CASSGHSGANVLTF
TRBV6-6	.	.	TRBJ1-2	TGTGCCAGCAGTCCTGGACCGGCGCGGGGCTACACCTTC	CASSPGPARGYTF
TRBV6-5	few	.	TRBJ2-1	TGTGCCAGCAGTTACTCAAGTAGTGGTGAGCAGTTCTTC	CASSYSSSGEQFF
TRBV28	.	.	TRBJ1-4	TGTGCCAGCAGTTCCCGCCAAGGAAAGTCCTATGAAAAACTGTTTTTT	CASSSRQGKSYEKLFF
TRBV28	.	TRBD1	TRBJ2-7	TGTGCCAGCAGTTCACAGGGGGCGAACCACGAGCAGTACTTC	CASSSQGANHEQYF
TRBV6-5	.	.	TRBJ1-5	TGTGCCAGCAGCGCGCAGGGGCAGCCCCAGCATTTT	CASSAQGQPQHF
TRBV30	.	.	TRBJ1-4	TGTGCCTGGAGAACGGCTAATGAAAAACTGTTTTTT	CAWRTANEKLFF
TRBV5-4	.	TRBD2	TRBJ2-2	TGTGCCAGCAGCTTGGCCGGGGGGGACACCGGGGAGCTGTTTTTT	CASSLAGGDTGELFF
TRBV7-8	few	TRBD2	TRBJ2-2	TGTGCCAGCAGCTCTTGGACTAGCGGGAACACCGGGGAGCTGTTTTTT	CASSSWTSGNTGELFF
TRBV10-3	once	.	TRBJ1-2	TGTGCCATCAGTGAAGGGGGGGGAAGCTATGGCTACACCTTC	CAISEGGGSYGYTF
TRBV29-1	.	TRBD2	TRBJ2-2	TGCAGCGTCGGACTAGCTGGCGGGGAGCTGTTTTTT	CSVGLAGGELFF
TRBV6-6	.	.	TRBJ1-1	TGTGCCAGCAGTTACTCAGTGAACACTGAAGCTTTCTTT	CASSYSVNTEAFF
TRBV7-9	.	TRBD1	TRBJ1-6	TGTGCCAGCAGCTTAGTAACAGGGGTAAATTCACCCCTCCACTTT	CASSLVTGVNSPLHF
TRBV27	.	.	TRBJ1-4	TGTGCCAGCAGTTTAACTGGTATTTCTACTAATGAAAAACTGTTTTTT	CASSLTGISTNEKLFF
TRBV13	.	.	TRBJ2-7	TGTGCCAGCAGCTTAGTTTACTACGAGCAGTACTTC	CASSLVYYEQYF
TRBV18	.	.	TRBJ2-2	TGTGCCAGCTCACCACAACAAACCGGGGAGCTGTTTTTT	CASSPQQTGELFF
TRBV7-8	.	.	TRBJ1-1	TGTGCCAGCAGCTTAGACAGAGCGAACACTGAAGCTTTCTTT	CASSLDRANTEAFF
TRBV6-5	.	.	TRBJ1-2	TGTGCCAGCAGTTCCGACGGACAACCCTATGGCTACACCTTC	CASSSDGQPYGYTF
TRBV6-5	.	TRBD2	TRBJ2-1	TGTGCCAGCAAGAATAGCGGGAGGGGTGAGCAGTTCTTC	CASKNSGRGEQFF